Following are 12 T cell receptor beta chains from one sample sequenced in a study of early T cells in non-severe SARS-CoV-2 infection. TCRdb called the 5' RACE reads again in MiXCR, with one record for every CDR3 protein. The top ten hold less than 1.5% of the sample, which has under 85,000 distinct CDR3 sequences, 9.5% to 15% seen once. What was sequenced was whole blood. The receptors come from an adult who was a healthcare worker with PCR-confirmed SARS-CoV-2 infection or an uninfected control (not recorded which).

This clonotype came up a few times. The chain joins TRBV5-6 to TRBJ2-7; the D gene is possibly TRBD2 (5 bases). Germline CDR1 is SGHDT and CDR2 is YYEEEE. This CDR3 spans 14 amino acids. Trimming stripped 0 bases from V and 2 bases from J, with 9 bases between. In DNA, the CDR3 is TGTGCCAGCAGCTTGGGCGGGCAGGCCTACGAGCAGTACTTC. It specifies CASSLGGQAYEQYF. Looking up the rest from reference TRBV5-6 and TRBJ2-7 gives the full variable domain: DAGVTQSPTHLIKTRGQQVTLRCSPKSGHDTVSWYQQALGQGPQFIFQYYEEEERQRGNFPDRFSGHQFPNYSSELNVNALLLGDSALYLCASSLGGQAYEQYFGPGTRLTVT.

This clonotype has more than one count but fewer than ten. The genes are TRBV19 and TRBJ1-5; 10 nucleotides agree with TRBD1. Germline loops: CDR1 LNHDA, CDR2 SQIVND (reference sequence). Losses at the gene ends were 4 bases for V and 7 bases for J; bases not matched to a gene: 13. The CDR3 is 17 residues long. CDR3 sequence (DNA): TGTGCCAGTAGTACGAACTTGGGACAGGGGCTACAGCAGCCCCAGCATTTT. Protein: CASSTNLGQGLQQPQHF.

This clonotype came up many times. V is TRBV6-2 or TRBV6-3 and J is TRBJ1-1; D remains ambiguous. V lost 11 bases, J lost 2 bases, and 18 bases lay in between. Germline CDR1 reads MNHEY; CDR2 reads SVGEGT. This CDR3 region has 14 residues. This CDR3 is CASGRHTVNTEAFF. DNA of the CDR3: TGTGCCTCCGGCCGGCATACAGTCAACACTGAAGCTTTCTTT.

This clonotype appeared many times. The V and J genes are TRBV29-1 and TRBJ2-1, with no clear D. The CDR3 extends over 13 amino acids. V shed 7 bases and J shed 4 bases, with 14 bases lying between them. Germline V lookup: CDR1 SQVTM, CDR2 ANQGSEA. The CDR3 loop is CSGPWQEYNEQFF. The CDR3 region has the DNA TGCAGCGGCCCATGGCAGGAATACAATGAGCAGTTCTTC.

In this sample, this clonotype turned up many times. The CDR3 DNA sequence: TGTGCCAGCAGTCCCCGGACTAGCGGTGTAACAGATACGCAGTATTTT. This sequence encodes CASSPRTSGVTDTQYF. The chain uses TRBV6-2 or TRBV6-3 and TRBJ2-3; 10 positions agree with TRBD2. The CDR3 runs 16 residues. Germline loops: CDR1 MNHEY, CDR2 SVGEGT. V was pared by 5 bases and J by 3 bases, with 8 bases of the junction left unmatched.

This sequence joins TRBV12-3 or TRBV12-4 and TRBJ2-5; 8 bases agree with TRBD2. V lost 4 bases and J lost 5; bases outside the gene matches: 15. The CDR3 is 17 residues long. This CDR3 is CASSYSRAGGDGETQYF. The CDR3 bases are TGTGCCAGCAGTTACTCCAGGGCGGGGGGAGATGGCGAGACCCAGTACTTC.

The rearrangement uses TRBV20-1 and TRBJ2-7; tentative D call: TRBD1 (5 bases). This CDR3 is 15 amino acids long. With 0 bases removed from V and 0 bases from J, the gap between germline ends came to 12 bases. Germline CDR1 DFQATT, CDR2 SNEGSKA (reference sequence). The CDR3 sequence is CSARDLGALSYEQYF. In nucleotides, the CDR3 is TGCAGTGCTAGAGATCTAGGGGCTCTCTCCTACGAGCAGTACTTC.

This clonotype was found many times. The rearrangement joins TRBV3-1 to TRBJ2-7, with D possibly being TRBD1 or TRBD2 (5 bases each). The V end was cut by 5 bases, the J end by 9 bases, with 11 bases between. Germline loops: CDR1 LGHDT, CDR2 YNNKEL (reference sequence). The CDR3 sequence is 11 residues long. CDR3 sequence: CASSEGTGQYF. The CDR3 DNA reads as TGTGCCAGCAGCGAAGGGACCGGGCAGTACTTC.

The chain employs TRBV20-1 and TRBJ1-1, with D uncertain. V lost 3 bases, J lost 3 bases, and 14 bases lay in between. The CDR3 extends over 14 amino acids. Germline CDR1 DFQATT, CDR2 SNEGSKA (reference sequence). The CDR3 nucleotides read TGCAGTGCTAGCAATTCGGGGTCCTACACTGAAGCTTTCTTT. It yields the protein CSASNSGSYTEAFF.

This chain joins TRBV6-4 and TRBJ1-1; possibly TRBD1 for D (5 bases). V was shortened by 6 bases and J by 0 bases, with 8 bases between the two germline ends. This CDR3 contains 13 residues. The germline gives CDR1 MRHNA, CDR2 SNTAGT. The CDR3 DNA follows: TGTGCCAGCAGCGCACAGGTGAACACTGAAGCTTTCTTT. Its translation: CASSAQVNTEAFF.

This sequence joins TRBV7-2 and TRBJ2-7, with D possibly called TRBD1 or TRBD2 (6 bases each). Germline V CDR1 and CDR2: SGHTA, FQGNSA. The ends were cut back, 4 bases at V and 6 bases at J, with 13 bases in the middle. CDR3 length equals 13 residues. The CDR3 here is CASSSVGGSEQYF. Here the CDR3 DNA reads TGTGCCAGCAGCTCAGTAGGGGGGAGCGAGCAGTACTTC.

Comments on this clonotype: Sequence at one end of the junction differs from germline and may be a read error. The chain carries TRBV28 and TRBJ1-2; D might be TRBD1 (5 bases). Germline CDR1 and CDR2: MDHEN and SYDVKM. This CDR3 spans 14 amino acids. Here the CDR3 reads CASSSNQGGRRGHF. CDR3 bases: TGTGCCAGCAGTAGTAACCAAGGAGGGCGACGGGGCCACTTC.